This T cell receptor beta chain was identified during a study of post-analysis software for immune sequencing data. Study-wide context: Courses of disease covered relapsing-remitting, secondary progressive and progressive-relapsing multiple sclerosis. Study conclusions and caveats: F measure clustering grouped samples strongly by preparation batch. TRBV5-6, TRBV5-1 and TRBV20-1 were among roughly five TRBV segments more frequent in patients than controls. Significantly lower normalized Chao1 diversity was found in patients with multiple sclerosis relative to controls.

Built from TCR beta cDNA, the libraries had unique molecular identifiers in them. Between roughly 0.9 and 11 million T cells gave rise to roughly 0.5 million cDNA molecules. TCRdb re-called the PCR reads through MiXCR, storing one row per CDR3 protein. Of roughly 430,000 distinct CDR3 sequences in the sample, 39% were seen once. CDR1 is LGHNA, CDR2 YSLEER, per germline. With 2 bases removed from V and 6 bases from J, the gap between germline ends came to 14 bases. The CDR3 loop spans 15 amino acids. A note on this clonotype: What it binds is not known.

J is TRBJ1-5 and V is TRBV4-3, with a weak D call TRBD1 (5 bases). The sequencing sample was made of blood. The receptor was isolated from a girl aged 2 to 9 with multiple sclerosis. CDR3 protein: CASSQLTGSGQPQHF. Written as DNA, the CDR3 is TGCGCCAGCAGCCAACTTACAGGTTCCGGTCAGCCCCAGCATTTT.